The 4 T cell receptor beta chains listed next were all sequenced from one sample in a study of OX40 agonist ivuxolimab in advanced cancers. The assay was immunoSEQ multiplex PCR, and TCRdb's table has in-frame clones only and misses some. Counted here are tens of thousands of clones, under 95% occurring once; the ten biggest clones make up over 11%. The specimen comprised CD4+ or CD8+ T cells sorted from blood, sampled in a trial of the OX40 agonist ivuxolimab. Source of these receptors: an adult with an advanced solid tumor such as melanoma, head and neck, liver or kidney cancer.

The V gene is TRBV10-2, the J gene TRBJ2-5; 8 positions agree with TRBD1. The CDR3 extends over 15 amino acids. CDR1 and CDR2 from the germline V gene are WSHSY and SAAADI. With 1 base clipped from V and 1 base from J, the junction kept 2 bases outside the gene matches. CDR3 amino acids: CASSEFRGPQETQYF. The DNA of the CDR3 is TGCGCCAGCAGTGAGTTCAGGGGGCCCCAAGAGACCCAGTACTTC.

This chain connects TRBV27 to TRBJ1-2; 7 bases are shared with TRBD1. The CDR3 has 14 residues. Germline V CDR1 and CDR2: MNHEY, SMNVEV (reference sequence). The J segment lost 4 bases and the V segment lost 4 bases, leaving 6 bases of the junction unmatched. The CDR3 spells CASSSGTVFYGYTF. In DNA, the CDR3 is TGTGCCAGCAGTTCGGGGACAGTCTTCTATGGCTACACCTTC.

This rearrangement joins TRBV11-3 to TRBJ2-3; TRBD1 might be the D (5 bases). In germline, CDR1 is SGHNT, CDR2 YENEEA. The V gene lost 0 bases and the J gene lost 3 bases, with 10 bases spanning the gap. This CDR3 spans 15 amino acids. The CDR3 DNA follows: TGTGCCAGCAGCTTAGATGGTGGGGCGACAGATACGCAGTATTTT. This encodes CASSLDGGATDTQYF.

The chain carries TRBV9 and TRBJ1-1, with D unclear. The CDR3 sequence is 16 residues long. Germline V gene lookup returns CDR1 SGDLS and CDR2 YYNGEE. Trimming took off 0 bases at V and 1 base at J, with 13 bases between the two ends. CDR3 residues: CASSVDWIGENTEAFF. CDR3 in DNA: TGTGCCAGCAGCGTAGATTGGATTGGTGAGAACACTGAAGCTTTCTTT.